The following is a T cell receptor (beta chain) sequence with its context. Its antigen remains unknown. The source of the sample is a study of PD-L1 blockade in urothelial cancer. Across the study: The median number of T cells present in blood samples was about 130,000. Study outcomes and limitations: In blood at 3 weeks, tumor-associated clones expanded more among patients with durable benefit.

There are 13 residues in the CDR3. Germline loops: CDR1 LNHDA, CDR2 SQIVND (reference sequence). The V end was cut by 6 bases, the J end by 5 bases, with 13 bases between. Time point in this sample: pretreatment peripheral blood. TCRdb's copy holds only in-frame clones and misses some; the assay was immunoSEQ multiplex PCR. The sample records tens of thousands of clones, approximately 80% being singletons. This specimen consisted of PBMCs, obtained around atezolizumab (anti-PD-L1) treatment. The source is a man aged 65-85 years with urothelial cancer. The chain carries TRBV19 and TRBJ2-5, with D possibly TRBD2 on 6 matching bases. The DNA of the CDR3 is TGTGCCAGTAGCACGACTAGGACGGAGACCCAGTACTTC. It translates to CASSTTRTETQYF.